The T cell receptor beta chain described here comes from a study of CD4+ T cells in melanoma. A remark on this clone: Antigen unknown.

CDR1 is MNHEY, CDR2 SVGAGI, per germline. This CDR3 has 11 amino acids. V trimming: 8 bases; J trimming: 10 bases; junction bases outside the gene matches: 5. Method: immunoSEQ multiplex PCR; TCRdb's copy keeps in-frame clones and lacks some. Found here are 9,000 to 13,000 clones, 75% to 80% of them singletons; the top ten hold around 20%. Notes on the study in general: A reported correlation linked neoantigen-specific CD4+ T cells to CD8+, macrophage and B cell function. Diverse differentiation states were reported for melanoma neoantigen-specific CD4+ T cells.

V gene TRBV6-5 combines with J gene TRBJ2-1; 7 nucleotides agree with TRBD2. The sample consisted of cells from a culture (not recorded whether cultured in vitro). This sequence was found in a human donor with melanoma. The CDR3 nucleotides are TGTGCCAGCTCGGCGGGGGTCGAGCAGTTCTTC. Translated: CASSAGVEQFF.